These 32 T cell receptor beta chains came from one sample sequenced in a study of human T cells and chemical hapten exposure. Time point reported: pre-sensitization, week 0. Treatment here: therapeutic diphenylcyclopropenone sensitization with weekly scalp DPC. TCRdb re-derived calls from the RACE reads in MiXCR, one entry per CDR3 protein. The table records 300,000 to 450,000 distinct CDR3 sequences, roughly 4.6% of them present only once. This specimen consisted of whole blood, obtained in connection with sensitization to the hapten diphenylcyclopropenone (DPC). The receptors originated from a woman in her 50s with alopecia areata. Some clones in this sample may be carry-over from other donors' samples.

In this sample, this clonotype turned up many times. The CDR3 DNA sequence: TGTGCCAGCAGTCGAGACAGAGATACGCAGTATTTT. Amino acid sequence: CASSRDRDTQYF. The chain combines TRBV7-2 with TRBJ2-3, with TRBD1 as a possible D gene (5 bases). Germline V gives CDR1 SGHTA, CDR2 FQGNSA. With 6 bases removed from V and 5 bases from J, the gap between germline ends came to 9 bases. The CDR3 length is 12 residues.

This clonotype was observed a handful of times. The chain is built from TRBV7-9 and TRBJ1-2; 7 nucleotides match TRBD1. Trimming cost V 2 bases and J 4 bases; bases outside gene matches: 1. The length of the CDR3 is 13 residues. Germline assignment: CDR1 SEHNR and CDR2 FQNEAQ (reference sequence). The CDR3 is CASSLWDSYGYTF. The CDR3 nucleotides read TGTGCCAGCAGCTTATGGGACAGCTATGGCTACACCTTC.

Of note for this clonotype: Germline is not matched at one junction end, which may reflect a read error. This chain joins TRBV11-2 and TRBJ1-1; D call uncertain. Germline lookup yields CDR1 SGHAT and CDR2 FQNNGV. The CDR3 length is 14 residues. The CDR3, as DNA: TGTGCCAGCAGATTAGGGTCAGACAACACTGAAGCTTTCTTT. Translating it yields CASRLGSDNTEAFF.

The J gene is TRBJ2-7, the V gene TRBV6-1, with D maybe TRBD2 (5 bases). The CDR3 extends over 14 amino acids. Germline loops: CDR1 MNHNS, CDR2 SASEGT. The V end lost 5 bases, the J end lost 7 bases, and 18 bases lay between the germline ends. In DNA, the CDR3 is TGTGCCAGCAGTCCCCTAGAGAGGGATCGGGAGCAGTACTTC. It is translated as CASSPLERDREQYF.

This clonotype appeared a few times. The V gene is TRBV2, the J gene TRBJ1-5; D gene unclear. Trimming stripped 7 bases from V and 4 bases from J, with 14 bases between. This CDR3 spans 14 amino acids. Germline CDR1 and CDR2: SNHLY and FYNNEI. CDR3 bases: TGTGCCAGCAACGAGGGAATCGGGAATCAGCCCCAGCATTTT. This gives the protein CASNEGIGNQPQHF.

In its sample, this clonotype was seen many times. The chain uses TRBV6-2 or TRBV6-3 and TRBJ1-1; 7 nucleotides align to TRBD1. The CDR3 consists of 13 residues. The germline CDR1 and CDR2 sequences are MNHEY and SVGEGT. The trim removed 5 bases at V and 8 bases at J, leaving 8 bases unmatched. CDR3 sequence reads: CASSETGPREAFF. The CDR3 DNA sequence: TGTGCCAGCAGTGAGACAGGGCCGAGAGAAGCTTTCTTT.

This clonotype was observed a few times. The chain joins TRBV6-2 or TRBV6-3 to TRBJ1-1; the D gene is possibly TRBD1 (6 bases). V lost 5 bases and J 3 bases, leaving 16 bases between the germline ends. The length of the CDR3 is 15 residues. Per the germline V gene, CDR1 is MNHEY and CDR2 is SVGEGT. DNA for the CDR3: TGTGCCAGCAGTGAATACAGGGACGGCTACACTGAAGCTTTCTTT. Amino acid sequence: CASSEYRDGYTEAFF.

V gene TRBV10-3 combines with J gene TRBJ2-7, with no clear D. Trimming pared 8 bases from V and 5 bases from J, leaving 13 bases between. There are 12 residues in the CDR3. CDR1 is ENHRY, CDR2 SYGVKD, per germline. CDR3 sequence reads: CAIGGPTDEQYF. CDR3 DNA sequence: TGTGCCATCGGCGGCCCAACTGACGAGCAGTACTTC.

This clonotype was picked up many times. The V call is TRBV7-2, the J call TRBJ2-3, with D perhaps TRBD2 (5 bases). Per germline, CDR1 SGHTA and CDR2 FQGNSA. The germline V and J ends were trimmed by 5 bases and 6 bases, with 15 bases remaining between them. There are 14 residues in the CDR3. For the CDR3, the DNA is TGTGCCAGCAGCGTCGGGGTCCTCGGCGATACGCAGTATTTT. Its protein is CASSVGVLGDTQYF.

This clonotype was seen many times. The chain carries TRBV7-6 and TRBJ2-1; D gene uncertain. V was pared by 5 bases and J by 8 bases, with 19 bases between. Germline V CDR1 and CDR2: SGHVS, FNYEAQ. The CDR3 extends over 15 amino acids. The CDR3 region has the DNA TGTGCCAGCAGCCCTGAGTCGTCCCCTTCGGATGAGCAGTTCTTC. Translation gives CASSPESSPSDEQFF.

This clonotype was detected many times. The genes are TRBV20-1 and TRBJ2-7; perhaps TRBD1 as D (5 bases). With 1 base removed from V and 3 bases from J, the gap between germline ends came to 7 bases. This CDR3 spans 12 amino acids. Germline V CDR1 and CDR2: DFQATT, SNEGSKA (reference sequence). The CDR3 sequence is CSARADSYEQYF. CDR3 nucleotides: TGCAGTGCTAGAGCCGACAGCTACGAGCAGTACTTC.

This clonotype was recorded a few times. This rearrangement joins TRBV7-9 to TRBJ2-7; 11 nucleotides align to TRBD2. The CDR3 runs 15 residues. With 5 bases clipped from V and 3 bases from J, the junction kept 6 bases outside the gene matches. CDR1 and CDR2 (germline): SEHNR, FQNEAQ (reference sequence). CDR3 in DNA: TGTGCCAGCAGCATCTCTAGCGGGGGGATCTACGAGCAGTACTTC. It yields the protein CASSISSGGIYEQYF.

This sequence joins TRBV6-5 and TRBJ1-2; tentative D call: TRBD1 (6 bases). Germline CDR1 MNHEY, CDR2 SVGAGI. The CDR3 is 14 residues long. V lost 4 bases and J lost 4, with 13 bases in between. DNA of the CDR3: TGTGCCAGCAGTTTACTAAGGGGGGCCTATGGCTACACCTTC. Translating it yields CASSLLRGAYGYTF.

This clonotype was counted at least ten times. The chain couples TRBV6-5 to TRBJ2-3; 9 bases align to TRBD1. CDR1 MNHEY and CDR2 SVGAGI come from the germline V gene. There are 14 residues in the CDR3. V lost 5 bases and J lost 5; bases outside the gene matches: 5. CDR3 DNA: TGTGCCAGCAGTGAGGGACAGGGAATAGATACGCAGTATTTT. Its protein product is CASSEGQGIDTQYF.

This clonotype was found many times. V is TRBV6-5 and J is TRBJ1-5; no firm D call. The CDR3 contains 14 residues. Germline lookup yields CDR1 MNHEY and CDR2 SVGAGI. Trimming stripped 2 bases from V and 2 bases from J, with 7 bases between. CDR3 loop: CASSYRWGNQPQHF. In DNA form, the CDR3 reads TGTGCCAGCAGTTACCGATGGGGCAATCAGCCCCAGCATTTT.

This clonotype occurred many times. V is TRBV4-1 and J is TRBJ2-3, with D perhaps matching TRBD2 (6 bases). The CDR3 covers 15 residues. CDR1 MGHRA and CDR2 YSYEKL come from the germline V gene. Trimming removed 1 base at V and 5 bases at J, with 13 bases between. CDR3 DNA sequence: TGCGCCAGCAGCCAAGGAGTACTGCGGGGAGATACGCAGTATTTT. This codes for CASSQGVLRGDTQYF.

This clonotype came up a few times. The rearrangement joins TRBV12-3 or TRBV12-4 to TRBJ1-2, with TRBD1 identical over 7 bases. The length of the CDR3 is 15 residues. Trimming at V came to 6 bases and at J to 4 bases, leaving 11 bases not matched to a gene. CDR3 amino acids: CASSLPTGSAYGYTF. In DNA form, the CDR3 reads TGTGCCAGCAGCTTACCGACAGGGTCGGCCTATGGCTACACCTTC.

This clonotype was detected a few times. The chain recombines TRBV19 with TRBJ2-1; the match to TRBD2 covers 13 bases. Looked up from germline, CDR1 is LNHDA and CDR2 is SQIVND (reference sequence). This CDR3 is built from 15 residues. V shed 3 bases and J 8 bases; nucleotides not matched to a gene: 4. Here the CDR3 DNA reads TGTGCCAGTAGTATCGGGACTAGCGGGAACTATGAGCAGTTCTTC. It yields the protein CASSIGTSGNYEQFF.

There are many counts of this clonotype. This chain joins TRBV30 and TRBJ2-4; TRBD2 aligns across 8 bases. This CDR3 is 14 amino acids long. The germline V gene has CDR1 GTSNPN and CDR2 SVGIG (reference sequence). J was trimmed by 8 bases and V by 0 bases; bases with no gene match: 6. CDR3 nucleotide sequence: TGTGCCTGGAGTGTCTTGGCGGGAGGTGACATTCAGTACTTC. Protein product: CAWSVLAGGDIQYF. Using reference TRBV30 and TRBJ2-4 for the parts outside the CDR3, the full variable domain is SQTIHQWPATLVQPVGSPLSLECTVEGTSNPNLYWYRQAAGRGLQLLFYSVGIGQISSEVPQNLSASRPQDRQFILSSKKLLLSDSGFYLCAWSVLAGGDIQYFGAGTRLSVL.

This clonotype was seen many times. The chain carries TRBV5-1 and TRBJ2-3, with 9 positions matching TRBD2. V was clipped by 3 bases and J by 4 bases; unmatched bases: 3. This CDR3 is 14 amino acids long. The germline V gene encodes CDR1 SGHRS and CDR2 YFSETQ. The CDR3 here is CASSSSGASDTQYF. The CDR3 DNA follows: TGCGCCAGCAGCTCTAGCGGGGCTTCAGATACGCAGTATTTT.

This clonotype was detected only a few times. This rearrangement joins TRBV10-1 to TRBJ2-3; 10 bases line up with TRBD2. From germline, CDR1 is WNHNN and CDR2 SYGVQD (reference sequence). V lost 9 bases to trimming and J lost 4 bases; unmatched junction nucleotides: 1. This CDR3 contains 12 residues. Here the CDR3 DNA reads TGCGCCAGAGCGGGAGGGTCAGATACGCAGTATTTT. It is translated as CARAGGSDTQYF.

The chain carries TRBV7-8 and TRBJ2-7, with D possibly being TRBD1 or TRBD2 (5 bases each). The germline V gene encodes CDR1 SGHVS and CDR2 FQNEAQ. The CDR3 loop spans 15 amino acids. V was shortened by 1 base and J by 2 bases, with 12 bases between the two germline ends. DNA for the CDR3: TGTGCCAGCAGCTTAGGGTACCAGGGACCCTACGAGCAGTACTTC. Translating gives CASSLGYQGPYEQYF.

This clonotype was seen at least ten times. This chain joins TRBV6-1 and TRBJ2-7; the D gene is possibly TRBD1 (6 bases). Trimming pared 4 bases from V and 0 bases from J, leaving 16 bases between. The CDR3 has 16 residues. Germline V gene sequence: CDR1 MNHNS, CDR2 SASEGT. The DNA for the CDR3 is TGTGCCAGCAGTGTTCTCGGGGCAGGGGCCTCCTACGAGCAGTACTTC. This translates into CASSVLGAGASYEQYF.

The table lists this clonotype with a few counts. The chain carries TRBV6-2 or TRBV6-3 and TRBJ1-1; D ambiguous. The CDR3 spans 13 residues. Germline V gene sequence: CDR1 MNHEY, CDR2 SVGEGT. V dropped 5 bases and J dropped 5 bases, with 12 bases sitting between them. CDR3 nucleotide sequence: TGTGCCAGCAGTGCCCCGGTGAGGACTGAAGCTTTCTTT. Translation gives CASSAPVRTEAFF.

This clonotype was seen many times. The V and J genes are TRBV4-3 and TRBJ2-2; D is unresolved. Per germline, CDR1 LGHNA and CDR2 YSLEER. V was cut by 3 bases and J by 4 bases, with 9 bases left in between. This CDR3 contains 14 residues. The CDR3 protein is CASSQTQVTGELFF. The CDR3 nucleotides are TGCGCCAGCAGCCAGACCCAGGTCACCGGGGAGCTGTTTTTT.

The CDR3 coding sequence is TGCAGTGCCAGGGACAAACTGAACACTGAAGCTTTCTTT. Translated: CSARDKLNTEAFF. The chain is built from TRBV20-1 and TRBJ1-1; D perhaps matches TRBD1 (6 bases). The CDR3 loop spans 13 amino acids. Between the trimmed V and J ends, which lost 6 bases and 0 bases, there was a span of 11 bases. From germline, CDR1 is DFQATT and CDR2 SNEGSKA (reference sequence).

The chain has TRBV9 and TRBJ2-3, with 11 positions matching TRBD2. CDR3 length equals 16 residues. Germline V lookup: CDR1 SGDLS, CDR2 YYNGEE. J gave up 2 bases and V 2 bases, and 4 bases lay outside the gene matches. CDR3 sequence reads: CASSVRTSGPTDTQYF. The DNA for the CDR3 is TGTGCCAGCAGCGTTCGGACTAGCGGGCCCACAGATACGCAGTATTTT.

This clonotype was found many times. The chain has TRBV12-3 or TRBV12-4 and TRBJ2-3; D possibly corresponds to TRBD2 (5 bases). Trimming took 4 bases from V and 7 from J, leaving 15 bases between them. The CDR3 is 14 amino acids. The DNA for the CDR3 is TGTGCCAGCAGTTGGACTGCCTCCGGAAATACGCAGTATTTT. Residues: CASSWTASGNTQYF.

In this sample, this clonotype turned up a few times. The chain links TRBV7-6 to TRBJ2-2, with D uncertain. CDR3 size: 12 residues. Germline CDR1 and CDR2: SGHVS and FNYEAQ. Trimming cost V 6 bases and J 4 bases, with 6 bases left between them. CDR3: CASSVVTGELFF. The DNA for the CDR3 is TGTGCCAGCAGTGTGGTCACCGGGGAGCTGTTTTTT.

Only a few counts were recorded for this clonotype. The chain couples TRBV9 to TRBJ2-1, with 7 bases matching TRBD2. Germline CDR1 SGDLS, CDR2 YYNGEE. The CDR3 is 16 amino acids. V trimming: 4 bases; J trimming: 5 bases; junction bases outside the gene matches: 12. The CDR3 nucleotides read TGTGCCAGCAGCCCCCTGGCGGGGGTACCCAACAATGAGCAGTTCTTC. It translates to CASSPLAGVPNNEQFF.

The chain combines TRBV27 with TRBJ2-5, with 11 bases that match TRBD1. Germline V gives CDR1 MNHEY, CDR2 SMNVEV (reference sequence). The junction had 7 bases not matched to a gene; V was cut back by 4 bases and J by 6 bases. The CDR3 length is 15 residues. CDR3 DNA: TGTGCCAGCAGTTATGGGACAGGGGGGGGAAAGACCCAGTACTTC. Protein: CASSYGTGGGKTQYF.

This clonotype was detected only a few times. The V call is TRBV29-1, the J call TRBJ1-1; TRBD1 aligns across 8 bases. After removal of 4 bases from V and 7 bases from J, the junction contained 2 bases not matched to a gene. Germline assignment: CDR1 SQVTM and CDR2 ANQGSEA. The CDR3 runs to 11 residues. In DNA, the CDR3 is TGCAGCGTTGGGACAGGGATTGAAGCTTTCTTT. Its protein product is CSVGTGIEAFF.